This T cell receptor beta chain was recovered during a study of T cell repertoires in cytomegalovirus infection. For the study at large: Researchers turned to recently identified HLA-C-restricted CMV epitopes as well as well-studied HLA-B-restricted ones. CMV infection together with matching HLA type was indicated by public TCR beta signatures. Study-wide points: Individuals carrying CMV plus the relevant HLA were identified by cumulative frequency of public TCR beta families. Ex vivo, HLA-C-restricted CMV-specific TCR beta clonotypes prevailed over the rest of the response.

This CDR3 is 14 amino acids long. Trimming pared 8 bases from V and 2 bases from J, leaving 12 bases between. About this clonotype itself: Its antigen is not identified.

TCRdb reprocessed the reads via MiXCR and lists one record per CDR3 protein. The data show roughly 500,000 distinct CDR3 sequences, 40% to 50% seen once. The chain links TRBV12-3 or TRBV12-4 to TRBJ2-2; perhaps TRBD2 as D (6 bases). This receptor was identified in a human donor in good health (CMV status not recorded). Some clones in this sample may be carry-over from other donors' samples. The source material was cultured PBMCs, sampled from culture after CMV antigen stimulation. Here the CDR3 DNA reads TGTGCCAGCGACTCTAGCGCCAACACCGGGGAGCTGTTTTTT. Amino acids: CASDSSANTGELFF.